This T cell receptor beta chain was obtained from a study of cytomegalovirus exposure and HLA in healthy donors. All the people who gave samples were healthy bone marrow donors. With 0 bases removed from V and 6 bases from J, the gap between germline ends came to 13 bases. The CDR3 length is 15 residues. Germline V CDR1 and CDR2: SGDLS, YYNGEE. Primers: 60 Vbeta forward and 13 Jbeta reverse. Sequenced by immunoSEQ multiplex PCR; TCRdb stores in-frame clones only, minus some. The sample records around 160,000 clones, around 78% being singletons. The J gene is TRBJ1-3, the V gene TRBV9; D not certain. Sequenced sample: PBMCs. The receptor comes from a man in his forties in good health and CMV-seropositive. The CDR3 sequence: CASSVGSESSNTIYF. DNA of the CDR3: TGTGCCAGCAGCGTAGGCTCAGAATCTTCAAACACCATATATTTT.